The 12 T cell receptor beta chains below were found in one sample sequenced in a study of blood T cell repertoires in COVID-19 (dated by TCRdb to the early 2020s). Library method: the immunoSEQ multiplex PCR assay. This is the immuneACCESS table as TCRdb keeps it, with only in-frame sequences that have V and J called. A part of the clones is gone; compared with another copy, unresolved V genes explain less than half, and the rest is unexplained. The sample profile shows about 150,000 clones; 75% to 90% of them were found once. The ten top clones hold about 2.4% of the sample. Sequencing used peripheral blood. All receptors come from a woman in her 70s with acute or convalescent COVID-19.

V is TRBV28 and J is TRBJ1-5; 9 bases agree with TRBD1. The CDR3 consists of 17 residues. Germline V gene data show CDR1 as MDHEN and CDR2 as SYDVKM. The trim removed 5 bases at V and 2 bases at J, leaving 10 bases unmatched. CDR3 nucleotide sequence: TGTGCCAGCAGTAGGGGGACAGGGTTTGGAGGCAATCAGCCCCAGCATTTT. It is translated as CASSRGTGFGGNQPQHF.

This rearrangement joins TRBV11-2 to TRBJ2-1, with 7 bases aligning to TRBD1. The junction had 4 bases not matched to a gene; V was cut back by 2 bases and J by 6 bases. The CDR3 has 14 amino acids. Germline V CDR1 and CDR2: SGHAT, FQNNGV. The CDR3 loop is CASSLNNRGNEQFF. The CDR3 DNA reads as TGTGCCAGCAGCTTAAACAACAGGGGCAATGAGCAGTTCTTC.

This chain joins TRBV7-6 and TRBJ2-7; 7 bases fit TRBD1. V shed 5 bases and J 0 bases; nucleotides not matched to a gene: 7. The CDR3 is made up of 15 amino acids. Germline CDR1 reads SGHVS; CDR2 reads FNYEAQ. The CDR3 DNA sequence: TGTGCCAGCAGCCAGGGACAGCTAAGCTCCTACGAGCAGTACTTC. Protein: CASSQGQLSSYEQYF.

CDR3 loop: CASSRGGLAGDFWEQYF. Here the CDR3 DNA reads TGTGCCAGCAGCCGAGGGGGTCTAGCGGGTGACTTTTGGGAGCAGTACTTC. This chain connects TRBV7-9 to TRBJ2-7, with TRBD2 matching 8 bases. This CDR3 region has 17 residues. The V segment lost 5 bases and the J segment 7 bases; nucleotides outside the gene matches: 19. CDR1 and CDR2 (germline): SEHNR, FQNEAQ (reference sequence).

This rearrangement joins TRBV27 to TRBJ2-5; tentatively, D is TRBD1 (5 bases). CDR3 length equals 13 residues. Germline CDR1 reads MNHEY; CDR2 reads SMNVEV (reference sequence). Trimming removed 4 bases from V and 5 bases from J, with 11 bases in between. The CDR3 sequence: CASSSRPGETQYF. The CDR3 coding sequence is TGTGCCAGCAGTTCCCGCCCAGGGGAGACCCAGTACTTC.

The CDR3 protein is CASSELGQGKSNQPQHF. For the CDR3, the DNA is TGTGCCAGCAGTGAACTGGGACAGGGTAAGAGCAATCAGCCCCAGCATTTT. J is TRBJ1-5 and V is TRBV6-1; 9 bases fit TRBD1. J gave up 1 base and V 2 bases, and 6 bases lay outside the gene matches. The CDR3 consists of 17 residues. Germline V gene sequence: CDR1 MNHNS, CDR2 SASEGT.

This clone was detected only a few times. The chain employs TRBV20-1 and TRBJ1-1; D gene unclear. The CDR3 contains 9 residues. V was pared by 2 bases and J by 8 bases, with 3 bases between. Germline CDR1 and CDR2: DFQATT and SNEGSKA (reference sequence). CDR3 protein: CSARQEAFF. CDR3 DNA sequence: TGCAGTGCTAGACAGGAAGCTTTCTTT.

The chain has TRBV6-2 or TRBV6-3 and TRBJ2-1, with 9 bases aligning to TRBD2. Trimming took 2 bases from V and 4 from J; bases not matched to a gene: 9. CDR1 MNHEY and CDR2 SVGEGT come from the germline V gene. The CDR3 covers 17 residues. CDR3 in DNA: TGTGCCAGCAGTTACCCTCTGGCGGGGGGGACATACAATGAGCAGTTCTTC. It translates to CASSYPLAGGTYNEQFF.

The chain combines TRBV28 with TRBJ1-6; 9 positions match TRBD1. V shed 4 bases, J shed 6 bases, and the junction held 1 base outside the gene matches. CDR3 length equals 14 residues. The germline CDR1 and CDR2 sequences are MDHEN and SYDVKM. As DNA, the CDR3 is TGTGCCAGCAGTTCGACAGGGGGTAATTCACCCCTCCACTTT. Its translation: CASSSTGGNSPLHF.

The chain has TRBV6-1 and TRBJ2-3; 8 nucleotides line up with TRBD1. The junction had 7 bases not matched to a gene; V was cut back by 3 bases and J by 2 bases. Germline loops: CDR1 MNHNS, CDR2 SASEGT. The CDR3 runs 16 residues. The CDR3 loop is CASSDVPTGVTDTQYF. The CDR3 nucleotides are TGTGCCAGCAGTGATGTTCCGACAGGGGTCACAGATACGCAGTATTTT.

J is TRBJ2-2 and V is TRBV7-9; the D gene is possibly TRBD2 (7 bases). The CDR3 runs to 17 residues. Trimming left V 4 bases short and J 3 bases short, with 18 bases between. CDR1 and CDR2 (germline): SEHNR, FQNEAQ (reference sequence). The CDR3 region has the DNA TGTGCCAGCAGCTACCCCGACCGGGGGGCACACACCGGGGAGCTGTTTTTT. Translating gives CASSYPDRGAHTGELFF.

The rearrangement joins TRBV6-1 to TRBJ2-7, with D possibly TRBD1 on 7 matching bases. This CDR3 has 17 residues. V was shortened by 2 bases and J by 0 bases, with 17 bases between the two germline ends. Germline V gives CDR1 MNHNS, CDR2 SASEGT. The CDR3 sequence: CASSEWMGGQPSYEQYV. CDR3 bases: TGTGCCAGCAGTGAATGGATGGGGGGACAGCCCTCCTACGAGCAGTACGTC.